This T cell receptor beta chain was captured by sequencing in a study of blood T cells in healthy people across ages. Study details: Per two T cells, template switching captured roughly one barcoded beta molecule.

The length of the CDR3 is 12 residues. Germline values: CDR1 KGHDR, CDR2 SFDVKD. A second about 6 to 12 cycle PCR used barcoded and J-beta primers. Each CDR3 protein is one row after TCRdb ran MiXCR on the 5' RACE reads. The sample consists of around 990,000 distinct CDR3 sequences, roughly a quarter of them appearing once. The same data also contributed to another study, on T cells of mothers and their children. That study adds: A few healthy Caucasian mothers served as donors, and their six children did as well. It was observed that no persistent microchimeric T cell clones could be detected.

This sequence joins TRBV24-1 and TRBJ2-5; no definite D call. The J call may not be correct, given that the DNA end is closer to TRBJ2-1. The sequence was collected from a girl aged 2 to 10 in good health. Sequencing was done on a sample of blood. The CDR3 DNA is TGTGCCACGGCAGTAGTGGGGTCTGAGCAGTTCTTC. This sequence encodes CATAVVGSEQFF.